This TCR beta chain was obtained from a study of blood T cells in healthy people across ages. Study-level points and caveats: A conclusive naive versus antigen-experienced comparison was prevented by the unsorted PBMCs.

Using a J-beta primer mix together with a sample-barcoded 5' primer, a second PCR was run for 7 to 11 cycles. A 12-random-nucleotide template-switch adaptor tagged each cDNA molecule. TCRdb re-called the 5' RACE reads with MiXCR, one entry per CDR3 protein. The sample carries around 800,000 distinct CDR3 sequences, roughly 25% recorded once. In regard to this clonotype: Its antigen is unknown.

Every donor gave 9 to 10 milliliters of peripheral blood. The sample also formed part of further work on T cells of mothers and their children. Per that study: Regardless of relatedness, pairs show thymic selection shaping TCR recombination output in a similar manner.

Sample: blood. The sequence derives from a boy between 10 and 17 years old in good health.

As DNA, the CDR3 is TGCAGTGCTAGAGAAGGGAGTTGGATAGTGAACACTGAAGCTTTCTTT. Its protein product is CSAREGSWIVNTEAFF. V usage is TRBV20-1 and J usage is TRBJ1-1; D ambiguous. Looked up from germline, CDR1 is DFQATT and CDR2 is SNEGSKA (reference sequence). The CDR3 runs 16 residues. Trimming cost V 0 bases and J 0 bases, with 14 bases left between them.